These 3 T cell receptor delta chains originate from one sample sequenced in a study of Vδ1+ human thymocytes. Study-level results: In the thymus, TRG and TRD repertoires looked highly polyclonal with Gaussian CDR3 lengths.

No antigen has been identified for these receptors. Sequences come from RNA converted to cDNA by reverse transcription. CDR3 amplicons came from multiplex PCR with pooled V-gene forward and constant-region reverse primers. TCRdb re-called the multiplex PCR reads with CATT. The sample has over 45,000 delta-chain clones, around 16% seen once. Source material: Vdelta1+ gamma-delta thymocytes from the thymus. The subset is: FACS-sorted CD3+ TCRalphabeta- TCRVdelta1+ TCRVdelta2- thymocytes. These receptors were obtained from a girl less than two years old who had congenital heart surgery.

The chain carries TRDV1 and TRDJ1, with D tentatively TRDD3 (5 bases). Trimming shortened V by 0 bases and J by 7 bases, and 15 bases separated the two germline ends. The CDR3 is 15 residues long. Germline loops: CDR1 TSWWSYY, CDR2 QGS. In DNA form, the CDR3 reads TGTGCTCTTGGGGAACTAGGGGGGCCCAGGGTTAAACTCATCTTT. Its protein product is CALGELGGPRVKLIF.

This clone was counted only a few times. This chain uses TRDV1 with TRDJ1; perhaps TRDD3 as D (6 bases). V gave up 2 bases and J gave up 0 bases, with 34 bases separating them. CDR3 length: 23 residues. Germline V gene lookup returns CDR1 TSWWSYY and CDR2 QGS. Here the CDR3 DNA reads TGTGCTCTTGGGGAAGTGGTCAACCGGATCGGGGGAAGCCCCGATCCATACACCGATAAACTCATCTTT. It translates to CALGEVVNRIGGSPDPYTDKLIF.

This clone showed up just a few times. This chain uses TRDV1 with TRDJ1; 12 positions match TRDD3. This CDR3 region has 23 residues. Germline V gene sequence: CDR1 TSWWSYY, CDR2 QGS. V was clipped by 0 bases and J by 3 bases; unmatched bases: 23. CDR3 protein: CALGELSIEPNPVLGDTPDKLIF. The CDR3 bases are TGTGCTCTTGGGGAACTATCAATCGAACCAAATCCCGTACTGGGGGATACTCCCGATAAACTCATCTTT.